This T cell receptor beta chain was documented in a study of shared clonotypes between healthy human individuals. This clone occurred once. Germline-derived CDR1 and CDR2 are SNHLY and FYNNEI. Trimming stripped 3 bases from V and 0 bases from J, with 8 bases between. This CDR3 has 14 residues. The repertoire was sequenced with immunoSEQ multiplex PCR; TCRdb's copy has only in-frame clones and lacks some. The sample contains roughly 2.2 million clones, 92% of which appear only once. Material for sequencing was naive CD4+ T cells from PBMCs. Subset described: CD45RA+ positively selected. The chain uses TRBV2 and TRBJ2-5; D remains ambiguous. This TCR came from a man aged 18 to 29 in good health. Some clones in this sample may be carry-over from other donors' samples. Here the CDR3 DNA reads TGTGCCAGCAGTGAGAGTAGGGACCAAGAGACCCAGTACTTC. This sequence encodes CASSESRDQETQYF.